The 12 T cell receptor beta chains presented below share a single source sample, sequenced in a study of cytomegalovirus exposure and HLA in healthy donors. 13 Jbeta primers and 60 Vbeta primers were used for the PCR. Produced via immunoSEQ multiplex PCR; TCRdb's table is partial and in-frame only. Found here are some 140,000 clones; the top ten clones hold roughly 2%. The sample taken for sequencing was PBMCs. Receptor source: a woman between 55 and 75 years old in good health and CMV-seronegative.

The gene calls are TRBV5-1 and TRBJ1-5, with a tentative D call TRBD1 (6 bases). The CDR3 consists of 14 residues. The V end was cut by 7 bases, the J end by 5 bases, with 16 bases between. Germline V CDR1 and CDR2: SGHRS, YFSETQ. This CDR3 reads CASAQDSFDQPQHF. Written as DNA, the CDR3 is TGCGCCAGCGCCCAGGACAGTTTTGATCAGCCCCAGCATTTT. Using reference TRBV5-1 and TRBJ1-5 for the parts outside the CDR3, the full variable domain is KAGVTQTPRYLIKTRGQQVTLSCSPISGHRSVSWYQQTPGQGLQFLFEYFSETQRNKGNFPGRFSGRQFSNSRSEMNVSTLELGDSALYLCASAQDSFDQPQHFGDGTRLSIL.

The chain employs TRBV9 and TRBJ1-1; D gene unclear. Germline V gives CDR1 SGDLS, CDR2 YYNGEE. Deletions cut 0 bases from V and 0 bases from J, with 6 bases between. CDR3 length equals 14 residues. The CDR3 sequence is CASSVGRMNTEAFF. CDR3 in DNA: TGTGCCAGCAGCGTAGGGCGGATGAACACTGAAGCTTTCTTT.

The DNA of the CDR3 is TGCGCCAGCAGCCCCCCTGGCACAGATACGCAGTATTTT. This codes for CASSPPGTDTQYF. The rearrangement links TRBV5-1 to TRBJ2-3; D not resolved. This CDR3 is 13 amino acids long. Trimming took 4 bases from V and 1 from J, leaving 7 bases between them. CDR1 and CDR2 (germline): SGHRS, YFSETQ.

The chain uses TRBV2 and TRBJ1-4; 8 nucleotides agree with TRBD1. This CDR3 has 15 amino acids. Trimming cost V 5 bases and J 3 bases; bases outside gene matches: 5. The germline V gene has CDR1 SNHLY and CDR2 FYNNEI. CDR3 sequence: CASSPQGAANEKLFF. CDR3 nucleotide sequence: TGTGCCAGCAGTCCCCAGGGGGCAGCTAATGAAAAACTGTTTTTT.

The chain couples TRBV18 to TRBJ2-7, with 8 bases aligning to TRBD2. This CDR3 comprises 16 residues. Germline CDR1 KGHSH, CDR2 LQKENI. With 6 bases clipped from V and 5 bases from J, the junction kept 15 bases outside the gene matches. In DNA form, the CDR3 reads TGTGCCAGCTCTCAATCGGGGGGGACAACTAGCGACGAGCAGTACTTC. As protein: CASSQSGGTTSDEQYF.

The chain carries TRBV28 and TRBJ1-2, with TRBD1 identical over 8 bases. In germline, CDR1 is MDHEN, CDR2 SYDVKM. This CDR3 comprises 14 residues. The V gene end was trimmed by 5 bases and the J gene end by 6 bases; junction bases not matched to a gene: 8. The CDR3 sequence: CASSTGQGEHGYTF. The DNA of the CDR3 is TGTGCCAGCAGTACAGGACAGGGCGAGCATGGCTACACCTTC.

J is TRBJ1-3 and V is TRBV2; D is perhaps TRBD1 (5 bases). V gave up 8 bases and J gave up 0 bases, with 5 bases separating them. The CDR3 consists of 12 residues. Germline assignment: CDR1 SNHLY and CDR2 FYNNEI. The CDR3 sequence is CASDSSGNTIYF. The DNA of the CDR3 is TGTGCCAGCGACAGCTCTGGAAACACCATATATTTT.

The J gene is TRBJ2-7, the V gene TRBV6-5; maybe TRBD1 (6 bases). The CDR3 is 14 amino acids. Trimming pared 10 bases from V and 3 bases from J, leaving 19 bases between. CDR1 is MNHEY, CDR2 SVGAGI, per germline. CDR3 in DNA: TGTGCCACCTCCCCCGGGGACACCTTCTACGAGCAGTACTTC. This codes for CATSPGDTFYEQYF.

The chain's CDR3 is CASSTPGRVYYGYTF. CDR3 bases: TGTGCCAGCAGCACTCCGGGCAGGGTGTACTATGGCTACACCTTC. This chain joins TRBV11-2 and TRBJ1-2; TRBD1 is a possible D gene (5 bases). Germline loops: CDR1 SGHAT, CDR2 FQNNGV. The V gene lost 5 bases and the J gene lost 3 bases, with 16 bases spanning the gap. The CDR3 is 15 residues long.

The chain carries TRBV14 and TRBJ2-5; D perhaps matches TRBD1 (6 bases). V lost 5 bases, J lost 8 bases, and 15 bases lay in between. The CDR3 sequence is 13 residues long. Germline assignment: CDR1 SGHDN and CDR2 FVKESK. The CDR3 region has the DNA TGTGCCAGCAGCACCGACAGGATAGGAACCCAGTACTTC. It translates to CASSTDRIGTQYF.

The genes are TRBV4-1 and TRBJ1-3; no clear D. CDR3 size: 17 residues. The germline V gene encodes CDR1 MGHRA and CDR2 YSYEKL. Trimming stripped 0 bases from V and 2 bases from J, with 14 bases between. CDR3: CASSQEGGFRAGNTIYF. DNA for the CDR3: TGCGCCAGCAGCCAAGAGGGAGGGTTTCGTGCTGGAAACACCATATATTTT.

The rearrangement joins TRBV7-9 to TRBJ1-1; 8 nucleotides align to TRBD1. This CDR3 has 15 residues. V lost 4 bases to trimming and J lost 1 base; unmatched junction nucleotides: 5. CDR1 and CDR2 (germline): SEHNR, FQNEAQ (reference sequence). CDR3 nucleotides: TGTGCCAGCAGCTGGCGACAGGGGCAGAACACTGAAGCTTTCTTT. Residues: CASSWRQGQNTEAFF.